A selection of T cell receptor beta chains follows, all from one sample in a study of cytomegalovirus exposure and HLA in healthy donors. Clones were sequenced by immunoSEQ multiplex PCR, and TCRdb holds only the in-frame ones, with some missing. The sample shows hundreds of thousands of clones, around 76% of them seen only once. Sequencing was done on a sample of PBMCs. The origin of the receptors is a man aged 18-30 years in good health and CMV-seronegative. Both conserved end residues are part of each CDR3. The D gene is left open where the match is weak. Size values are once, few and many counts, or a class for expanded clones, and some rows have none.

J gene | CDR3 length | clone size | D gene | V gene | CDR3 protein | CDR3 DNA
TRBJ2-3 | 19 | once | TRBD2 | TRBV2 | CASSDEARWTSGREGLQYF | TGTGCCAGCAGTGATGAGGCGAGATGGACTAGCGGGAGGGAGGGTTTGCAGTATTTT
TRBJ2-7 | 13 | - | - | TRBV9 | CASSVAQGYEQYF | TGTGCCAGCAGCGTAGCACAGGGTTACGAGCAGTACTTC
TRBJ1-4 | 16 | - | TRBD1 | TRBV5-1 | CASSGGQGGVWEKLFF | TGCGCCAGCAGCGGTGGACAGGGGGGCGTTTGGGAAAAACTGTTTTTT
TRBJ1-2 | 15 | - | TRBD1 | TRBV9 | CASSPRRGQDYGYTF | TGTGCCAGCAGCCCAAGGAGGGGGCAGGACTATGGCTACACCTTC
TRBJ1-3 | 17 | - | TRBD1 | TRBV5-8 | CASSLEQGDRVGNTIYF | TGTGCCAGCAGCTTGGAACAGGGGGACCGCGTGGGAAACACCATATATTTT
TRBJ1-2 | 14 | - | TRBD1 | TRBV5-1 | CASSRDRINYGYTF | TGCGCCAGCAGCAGGGACAGGATTAACTATGGCTACACCTTC
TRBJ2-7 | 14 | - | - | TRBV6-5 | CASRSSYYSYEQYF | TGTGCCAGCAGAAGCAGTTACTACTCCTACGAGCAGTACTTC
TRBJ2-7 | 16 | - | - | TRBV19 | CASSINQGFVAYEQYF | TGTGCCAGTAGTATCAATCAGGGGTTTGTCGCCTACGAGCAGTACTTC
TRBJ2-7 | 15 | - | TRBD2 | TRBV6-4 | CASSPSTGGPYEQYF | TGTGCCAGCAGCCCTTCGACGGGAGGGCCCTACGAGCAGTACTTC
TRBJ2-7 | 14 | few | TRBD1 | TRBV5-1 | CASRPTGATYEQYF | TGCGCCAGCAGACCGACAGGGGCGACCTACGAGCAGTACTTC
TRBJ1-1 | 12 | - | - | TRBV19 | CASSTPGTEAFF | TGTGCCAGTAGTACCCCAGGCACTGAAGCTTTCTTT
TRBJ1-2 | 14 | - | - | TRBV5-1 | CASSLGGVYYGYTF | TGCGCCAGCAGCTTGGGGGGGGTCTACTATGGCTACACCTTC
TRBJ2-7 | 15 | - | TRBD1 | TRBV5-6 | CASSSDRGYNYEQYF | TGTGCCAGCAGTTCCGACAGGGGGTATAACTACGAGCAGTACTTC
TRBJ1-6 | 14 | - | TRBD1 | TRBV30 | CAWSPGTGRSPLHF | TGTGCCTGGAGTCCAGGGACAGGTCGATCACCCCTCCACTTT
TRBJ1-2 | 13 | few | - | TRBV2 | CASSEVGDSGYTF | TGTGCCAGCAGTGAAGTGGGGGACTCTGGCTACACCTTC
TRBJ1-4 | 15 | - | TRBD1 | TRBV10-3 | CAISEWGQNNEKLFF | TGTGCCATCAGTGAGTGGGGACAGAATAATGAAAAACTGTTTTTT
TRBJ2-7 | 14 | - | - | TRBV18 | CASSPRTTSYEQYF | TGTGCCAGCTCACCCCGGACTACTTCCTACGAGCAGTACTTC
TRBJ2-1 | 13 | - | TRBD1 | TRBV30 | CAWRDRASNEQFF | TGTGCCTGGAGGGACAGGGCAAGCAATGAGCAGTTCTTC
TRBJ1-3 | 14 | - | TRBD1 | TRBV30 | CAWRNRGPGNTIYF | TGTGCCTGGAGGAACAGGGGGCCCGGAAACACCATATATTTT
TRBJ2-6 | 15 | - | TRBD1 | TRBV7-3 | CASSADRVGANVLTF | TGTGCCAGCAGCGCAGACAGGGTTGGGGCCAACGTCCTGACTTTC
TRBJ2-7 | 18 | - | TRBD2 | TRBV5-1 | CASSLGLAGDLDPYEQYF | TGCGCCAGCAGCTTGGGTCTAGCGGGAGACTTAGATCCCTACGAGCAGTACTTC
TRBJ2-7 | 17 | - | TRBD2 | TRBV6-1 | CASSEDSSGRGSYEQYF | TGTGCCAGCAGTGAAGATAGTAGCGGGAGGGGGTCCTACGAGCAGTACTTC
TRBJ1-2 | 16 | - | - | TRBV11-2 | CASSTPSQGRSYGYTF | TGTGCCAGCAGCACCCCGAGTCAGGGAAGGTCTTATGGCTACACCTTC
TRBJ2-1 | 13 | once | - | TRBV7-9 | CASSRERAYEQFF | TGTGCCAGCAGCCGGGAAAGAGCCTATGAGCAGTTCTTC
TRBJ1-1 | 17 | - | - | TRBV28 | CASSPNPPGQPGSEAFF | TGTGCCAGCAGTCCTAATCCTCCGGGACAACCGGGGAGTGAAGCTTTCTTT
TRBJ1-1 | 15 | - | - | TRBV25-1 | CASSEYVRDITEAFF | TGTGCCAGCAGTGAATATGTCAGGGACATCACTGAAGCTTTCTTT
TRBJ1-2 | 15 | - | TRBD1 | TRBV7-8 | CASSPGQGAGYGYTF | TGTGCCAGCAGCCCAGGACAGGGGGCTGGCTATGGCTACACCTTC
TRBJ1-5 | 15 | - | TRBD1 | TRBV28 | CASRPQDRLLWAQHF | TGTGCCAGCAGACCCCAGGACAGGCTACTCTGGGCCCAGCATTTT
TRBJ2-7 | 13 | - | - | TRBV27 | CASRTPGTYEQYF | TGTGCCAGCAGAACTCCCGGGACCTACGAGCAGTACTTC
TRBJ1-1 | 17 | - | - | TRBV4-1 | CASSQGGGAYVYTEAFF | TGCGCCAGCAGCCAAGGCGGGGGGGCATATGTGTACACTGAAGCTTTCTTT
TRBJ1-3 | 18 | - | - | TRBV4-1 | CASSQGLGGSNSGNTIYF | TGCGCCAGCAGCCAAGGGCTTGGGGGCTCAAACTCTGGAAACACCATATATTTT
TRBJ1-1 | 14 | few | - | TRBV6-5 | CASSRPGPNTEAFF | TGTGCCAGCAGTCGTCCAGGGCCGAACACTGAAGCTTTCTTT
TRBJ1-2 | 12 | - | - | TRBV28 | CASSFAQYGYTF | TGTGCCAGCAGTTTTGCTCAGTATGGCTACACCTTC
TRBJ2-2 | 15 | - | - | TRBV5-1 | CASSLVAGAPGELFF | TGCGCCAGCAGCTTGGTAGCTGGGGCCCCCGGGGAGCTGTTTTTT
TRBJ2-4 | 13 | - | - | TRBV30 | CAWTRHPQNIQYF | TGTGCCTGGACCAGACACCCCCAAAACATTCAGTACTTC
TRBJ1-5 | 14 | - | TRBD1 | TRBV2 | CASRDRGPNQPQHF | TGTGCCAGCAGGGACAGGGGGCCCAATCAGCCCCAGCATTTT
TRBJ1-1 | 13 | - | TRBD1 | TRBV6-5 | CASSNRRGTEAFF | TGTGCCAGCAGTAACCGCAGGGGGACTGAAGCTTTCTTT
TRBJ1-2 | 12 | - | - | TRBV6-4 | CASSNGNSGYTF | TGTGCCAGCAGTAACGGGAACTCCGGCTACACCTTC
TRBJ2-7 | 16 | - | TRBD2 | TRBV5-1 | CASSLGGGRGKNEQYF | TGCGCCAGCAGCTTGGGGGGCGGGAGGGGGAAGAACGAGCAGTACTTC
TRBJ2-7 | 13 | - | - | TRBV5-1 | CASSWTEGYEQYF | TGCGCCAGCAGCTGGACGGAGGGCTACGAGCAGTACTTC
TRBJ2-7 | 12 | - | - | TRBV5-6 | CVSSSGTYEQYF | TGTGTCAGCAGCTCGGGGACCTACGAGCAGTACTTC
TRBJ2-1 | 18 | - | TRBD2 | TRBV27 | CASSLTSGRLSSYNEQFF | TGTGCCAGCAGTTTAACTAGCGGGAGGCTGAGCTCCTACAATGAGCAGTTCTTC
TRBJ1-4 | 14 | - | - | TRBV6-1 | CASSRGRLGEKLFF | TGTGCCAGCAGTCGGGGAAGGCTGGGCGAAAAACTGTTTTTT
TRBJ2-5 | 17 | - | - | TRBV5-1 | CASSLGGGLPVRETQYF | TGCGCCAGCAGCTTGGGTGGAGGCCTACCCGTCCGGGAGACCCAGTACTTC
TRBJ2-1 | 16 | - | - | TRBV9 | CASSVATNRVYNEQFF | TGTGCCAGCAGCGTAGCCACGAACAGGGTCTACAATGAGCAGTTCTTC
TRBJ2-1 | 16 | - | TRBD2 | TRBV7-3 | CASSPIAGISYNEQFF | TGTGCCAGCAGCCCCATAGCGGGTATCTCCTACAATGAGCAGTTCTTC
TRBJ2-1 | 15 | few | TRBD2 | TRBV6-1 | CASSELAGVYNEQFF | TGTGCCAGCAGTGAACTAGCGGGGGTCTACAATGAGCAGTTCTTC
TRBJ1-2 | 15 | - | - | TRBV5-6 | CASSSLGQPNYGYTF | TGTGCCAGCAGCTCCTTAGGACAGCCTAACTATGGCTACACCTTC
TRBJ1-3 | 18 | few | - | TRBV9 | CASSVDSAAASSGNTIYF | TGTGCCAGCAGCGTAGATTCCGCGGCCGCAAGCTCTGGAAACACCATATATTTT
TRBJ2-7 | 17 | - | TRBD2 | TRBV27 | CASSFISFPSGTIEQYF | TGTGCCAGCAGTTTCATAAGTTTTCCTAGCGGGACGATCGAGCAGTACTTC